The T cell receptor (beta chain) under discussion was sequenced for a study of early T cells in non-severe SARS-CoV-2 infection. Study background: Sequencing used unsorted whole-blood bulk RNA, so chains lack pairing.

The V gene's germline CDR1 is DFQATT and CDR2 SNEGSKA (reference sequence). Deletions cut 7 bases from V and 9 bases from J, with 19 bases between. CDR3 size: 13 residues. Unique molecular identifiers were attached to individual cDNA molecules. TCRdb redid the calling of the 5' RACE reads with MiXCR, one entry per CDR3 protein. The sample carries tens of thousands of distinct CDR3 sequences, 8% to 10% recorded once. Specimen: whole blood. The origin of this receptor is an adult who was a healthcare worker with PCR-confirmed SARS-CoV-2 infection or an uninfected control (not recorded which). The J gene is TRBJ2-1, the V gene TRBV20-1, with unresolved D. The CDR3 nucleotides read TGCAGTGTTCCGGGCCACTATAGGAGTGAGCAGTTCTTC. Translated, it gives CSVPGHYRSEQFF.